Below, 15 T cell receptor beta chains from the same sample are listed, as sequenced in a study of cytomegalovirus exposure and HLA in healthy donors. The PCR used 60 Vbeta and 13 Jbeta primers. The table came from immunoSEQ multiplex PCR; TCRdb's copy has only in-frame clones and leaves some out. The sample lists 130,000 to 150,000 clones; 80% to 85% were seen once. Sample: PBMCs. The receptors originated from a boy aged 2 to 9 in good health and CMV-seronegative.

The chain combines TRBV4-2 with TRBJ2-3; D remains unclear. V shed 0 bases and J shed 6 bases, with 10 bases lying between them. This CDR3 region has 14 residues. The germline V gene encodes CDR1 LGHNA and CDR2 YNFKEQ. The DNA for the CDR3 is TGTGCCAGCAGCCAAGATCTATTGAGGGATACGCAGTATTTT. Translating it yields CASSQDLLRDTQYF.

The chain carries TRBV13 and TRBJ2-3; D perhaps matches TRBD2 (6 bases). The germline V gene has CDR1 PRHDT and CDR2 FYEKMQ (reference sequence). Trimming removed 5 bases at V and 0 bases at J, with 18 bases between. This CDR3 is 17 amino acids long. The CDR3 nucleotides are TGTGCCAGCAGCCCGGAGCAGGGTAGCGGTAGCACAGATACGCAGTATTTT. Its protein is CASSPEQGSGSTDTQYF.

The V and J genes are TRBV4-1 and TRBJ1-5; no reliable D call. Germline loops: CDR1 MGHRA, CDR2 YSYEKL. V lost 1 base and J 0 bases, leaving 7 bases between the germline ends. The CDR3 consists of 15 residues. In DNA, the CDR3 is TGCGCCAGCAGCCAAGTCAGAAATAGCAATCAGCCCCAGCATTTT. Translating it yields CASSQVRNSNQPQHF.

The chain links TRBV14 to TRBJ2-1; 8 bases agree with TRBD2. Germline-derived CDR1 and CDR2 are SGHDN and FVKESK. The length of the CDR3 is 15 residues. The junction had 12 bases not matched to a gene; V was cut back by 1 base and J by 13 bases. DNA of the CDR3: TGTGCCAGCAGCCAAGCGGTCGGTGCGGGAGGATATCAGTTCTTC. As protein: CASSQAVGAGGYQFF.

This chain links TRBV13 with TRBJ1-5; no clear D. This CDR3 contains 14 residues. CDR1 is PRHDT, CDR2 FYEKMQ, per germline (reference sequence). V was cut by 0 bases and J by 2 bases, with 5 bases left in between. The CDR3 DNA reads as TGTGCCAGCAGCTTAGGACAAGGCAATCAGCCCCAGCATTTT. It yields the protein CASSLGQGNQPQHF.

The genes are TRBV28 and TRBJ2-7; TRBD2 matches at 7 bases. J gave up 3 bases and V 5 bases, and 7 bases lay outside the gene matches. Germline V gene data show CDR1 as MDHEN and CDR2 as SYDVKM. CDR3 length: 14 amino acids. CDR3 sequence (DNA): TGTGCCAGCAGTCTCTCATCGGGGGGCTACGAGCAGTACTTC. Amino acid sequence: CASSLSSGGYEQYF. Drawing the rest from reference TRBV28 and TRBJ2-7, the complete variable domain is DVKVTQSSRYLVKRTGEKVFLECVQDMDHENMFWYRQDPGLGLRLIYFSYDVKMKEKGDIPEGYSVSREKKERFSLILESASTNQTSMYLCASSLSSGGYEQYFGPGTRLTVT.

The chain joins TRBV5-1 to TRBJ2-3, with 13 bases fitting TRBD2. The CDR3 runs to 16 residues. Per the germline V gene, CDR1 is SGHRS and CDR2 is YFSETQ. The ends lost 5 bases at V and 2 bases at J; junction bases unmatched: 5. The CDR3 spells CASRRTSGGATDTQYF. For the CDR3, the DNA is TGCGCCAGCAGAAGAACTAGCGGGGGGGCCACAGATACGCAGTATTTT.

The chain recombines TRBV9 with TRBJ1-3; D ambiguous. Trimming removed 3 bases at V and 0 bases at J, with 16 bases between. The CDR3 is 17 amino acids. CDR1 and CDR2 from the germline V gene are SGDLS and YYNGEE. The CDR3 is CASSGRVTGSSGNTIYF. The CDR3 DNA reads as TGTGCCAGCAGCGGACGGGTGACGGGAAGCTCTGGAAACACCATATATTTT.

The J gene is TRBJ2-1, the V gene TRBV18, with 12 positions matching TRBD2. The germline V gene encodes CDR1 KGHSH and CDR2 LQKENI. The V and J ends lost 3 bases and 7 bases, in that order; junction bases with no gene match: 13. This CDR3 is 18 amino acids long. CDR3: CASSPFDRLAGVKNEQFF. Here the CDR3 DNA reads TGTGCCAGCTCACCCTTTGACCGACTAGCGGGAGTGAAGAATGAGCAGTTCTTC. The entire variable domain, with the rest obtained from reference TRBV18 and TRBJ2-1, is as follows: NAGVMQNPRHLVRRRGQEARLRCSPMKGHSHVYWYRQLPEEGLKFMVYLQKENIIDESGMPKERFSAEFPKEGPSILRIQQVVRGDSAAYFCASSPFDRLAGVKNEQFFGPGTRLTVL.

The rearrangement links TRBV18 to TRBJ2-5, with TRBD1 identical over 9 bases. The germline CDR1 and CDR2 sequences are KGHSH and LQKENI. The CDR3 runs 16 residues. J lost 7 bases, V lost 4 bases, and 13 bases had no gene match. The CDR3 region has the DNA TGTGCCAGCTCACAAGACCGCCTACAGGGGGCTGTGACCCAGTACTTC. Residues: CASSQDRLQGAVTQYF.

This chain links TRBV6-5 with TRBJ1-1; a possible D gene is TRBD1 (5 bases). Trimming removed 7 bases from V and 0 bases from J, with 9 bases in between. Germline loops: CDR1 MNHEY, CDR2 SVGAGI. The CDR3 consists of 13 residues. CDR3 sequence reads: CASNRGMNTEAFF. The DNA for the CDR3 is TGTGCCAGCAATCGGGGGATGAACACTGAAGCTTTCTTT.

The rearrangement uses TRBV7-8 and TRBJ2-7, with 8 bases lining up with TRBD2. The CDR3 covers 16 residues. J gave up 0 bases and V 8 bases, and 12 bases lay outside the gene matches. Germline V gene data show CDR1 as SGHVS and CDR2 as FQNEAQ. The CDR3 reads CASGLTGTRTSYEQYF. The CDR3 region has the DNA TGTGCCAGCGGACTGACCGGGACTAGAACCTCCTACGAGCAGTACTTC.

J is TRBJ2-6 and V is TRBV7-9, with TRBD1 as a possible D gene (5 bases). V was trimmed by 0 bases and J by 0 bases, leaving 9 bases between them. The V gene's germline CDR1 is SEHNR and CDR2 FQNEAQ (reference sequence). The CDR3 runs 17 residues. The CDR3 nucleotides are TGTGCCAGCAGCTTAGCTCCAGGGCGCTCTGGGGCCAACGTCCTGACTTTC. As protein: CASSLAPGRSGANVLTF.

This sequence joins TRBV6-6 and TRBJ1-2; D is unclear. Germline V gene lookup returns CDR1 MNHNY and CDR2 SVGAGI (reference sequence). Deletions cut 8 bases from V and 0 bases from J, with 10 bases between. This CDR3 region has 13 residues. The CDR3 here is CASSPYTNYGYTF. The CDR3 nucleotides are TGTGCCAGCTCCCCGTACACTAACTATGGCTACACCTTC.

CDR3 region: CASSSAPGSPTDTQYF. As DNA, the CDR3 is TGTGCCAGCAGCTCGGCTCCGGGATCCCCCACAGATACGCAGTATTTT. The rearrangement links TRBV7-9 to TRBJ2-3; maybe TRBD2 (5 bases). CDR3 length: 16 residues. V was trimmed by 4 bases and J by 2 bases, leaving 16 bases between them. The V gene's germline CDR1 is SEHNR and CDR2 FQNEAQ (reference sequence).